This entry lists 27 T cell receptor beta chains sequenced from one sample in a study of shared clonotypes between healthy human individuals. TCRdb keeps only in-frame clones here, not all; method: immunoSEQ multiplex PCR. Of more than 2,000,000 clones listed, 85% to 95% are singletons. The sample comprised naive CD4+ T cells sorted from blood. Indicated subset: CD45RA+ positively selected. These receptor sequences come from a man aged 18 to 29 in good health.

The rearrangement joins TRBV28 to TRBJ1-5; D is uncertain. Looked up from germline, CDR1 is MDHEN and CDR2 is SYDVKM. CDR3 length: 13 residues. V was cut by 5 bases and J by 5 bases, with 10 bases left in between. CDR3 region: CASSPPLDQPQHF. CDR3 DNA sequence: TGTGCCAGCAGTCCGCCCCTTGATCAGCCCCAGCATTTT.

The sample holds one count of this clone. The chain has TRBV14 and TRBJ2-5; 14 nucleotides match TRBD2. CDR3 length: 19 residues. V lost 2 bases to trimming and J lost 0 bases; unmatched junction nucleotides: 8. The germline V gene encodes CDR1 SGHDN and CDR2 FVKESK. The CDR3 spells CASSQIGTSGRQYQETQYF. In DNA, the CDR3 is TGTGCCAGCAGCCAAATTGGGACTAGCGGGAGACAGTACCAAGAGACCCAGTACTTC.

The J gene is TRBJ1-1, the V gene TRBV6-5; D gene ambiguous. The germline CDR1 and CDR2 sequences are MNHEY and SVGAGI. The V end lost 6 bases, the J end lost 6 bases, and 14 bases lay between the germline ends. The CDR3 spans 13 residues. This chain's CDR3 is CASRRTGKAEAFF. CDR3 DNA sequence: TGTGCCAGCAGGCGGACGGGGAAGGCTGAAGCTTTCTTT.

This chain joins TRBV2 and TRBJ2-2; D gene unclear. Between the trimmed V and J ends, which lost 3 bases and 5 bases, there was a span of 13 bases. CDR1 is SNHLY, CDR2 FYNNEI, per germline. The CDR3 has 15 residues. CDR3: CASSEQARGTGELFF. CDR3 nucleotides: TGTGCCAGCAGTGAGCAAGCGAGAGGTACCGGGGAGCTGTTTTTT.

Of note for this clone: This sample includes further DNA sequences coding for the same CDR3. This rearrangement joins TRBV6-5 to TRBJ1-6; D is unclear. The CDR3 contains 12 residues. Trimming took 5 bases from V and 7 from J, leaving 6 bases between them. Per the germline V gene, CDR1 is MNHEY and CDR2 is SVGAGI. DNA for the CDR3: TGTGCCAGCAGTCTTGGGAATTCACCCCTCCACTTT. This sequence encodes CASSLGNSPLHF.

The J gene is TRBJ2-7, the V gene TRBV21-1; the D segment call TRBD1 is taken from the table without a DNA check. TRBV21-1 is a pseudogene. This CDR3 region has 16 residues. The CDR3: CASNWAGLVGIYEQYF. The CDR3 DNA reads as TGTGCCAGCAATTGGGCAGGCCTGGTAGGTATCTACGAGCAGTACTTC.

About this clone itself: The sample contains more than one DNA sequence encoding this CDR3. The chain couples TRBV5-1 to TRBJ2-7; D perhaps matches TRBD1 (5 bases). Germline CDR1 and CDR2: SGHRS and YFSETQ. This CDR3 has 15 amino acids. The V gene lost 0 bases and the J gene lost 4 bases, with 14 bases spanning the gap. The CDR3 DNA is TGCGCCAGCAGCTTGGCCGGGCAGGGCCCATACGAGCAGTACTTC. The encoded protein is CASSLAGQGPYEQYF. The full variable domain, rest sourced from reference TRBV5-1 and TRBJ2-7, is KAGVTQTPRYLIKTRGQQVTLSCSPISGHRSVSWYQQTPGQGLQFLFEYFSETQRNKGNFPGRFSGRQFSNSRSEMNVSTLELGDSALYLCASSLAGQGPYEQYFGPGTRLTVT.

The chain joins TRBV27 to TRBJ2-7; 14 nucleotides line up with TRBD2. Germline-derived CDR1 and CDR2 are MNHEY and SMNVEV (reference sequence). With 4 bases clipped from V and 0 bases from J, the junction kept 14 bases outside the gene matches. The CDR3 covers 20 residues. In DNA, the CDR3 is TGTGCCAGCAGTTCTCCGGTCGGACTAGCGGGAGGCTCGCACTCCTACGAGCAGTACTTC. It is translated as CASSSPVGLAGGSHSYEQYF.

V usage is TRBV6-4 and J usage is TRBJ2-3; TRBD2 aligns across 7 bases. V was pared by 6 bases and J by 0 bases, with 9 bases of the junction left unmatched. Germline V gives CDR1 MRHNA, CDR2 SNTAGT. This CDR3 is 16 amino acids long. The CDR3 DNA is TGTGCCAGCAGCCCCGGGACTATCACTAGCACAGATACGCAGTATTTT. This gives the protein CASSPGTITSTDTQYF.

The J gene is TRBJ2-5, the V gene TRBV6-1; the D gene is possibly TRBD2 (5 bases). The ends were cut back, 6 bases at V and 3 bases at J, with 14 bases in the middle. Germline V gene lookup returns CDR1 MNHNS and CDR2 SASEGT. CDR3 length equals 14 residues. The CDR3 region is CASSVPGKKETQYF. CDR3 sequence (DNA): TGTGCCAGCAGCGTACCGGGGAAAAAAGAGACCCAGTACTTC.

CDR3 sequence: CAWSGTSGRAGTQYF. CDR3 nucleotide sequence: TGTGCCTGGAGTGGGACTAGCGGGAGGGCAGGGACCCAGTACTTC. This chain connects TRBV30 to TRBJ2-5, with 15 bases identical to TRBD2. The CDR3 runs 15 residues. V lost 1 base to trimming and J lost 7 bases; unmatched junction nucleotides: 4. Germline V CDR1 and CDR2: GTSNPN, SVGIG (reference sequence). The complete variable domain, with remaining parts taken from reference TRBV30 and TRBJ2-5, reads SQTIHQWPATLVQPVGSPLSLECTVEGTSNPNLYWYRQAAGRGLQLLFYSVGIGQISSEVPQNLSASRPQDRQFILSSKKLLLSDSGFYLCAWSGTSGRAGTQYFGPGTRLLVL.

The chain combines TRBV7-2 with TRBJ2-7; the match to TRBD1 covers 8 bases. From germline, CDR1 is SGHTA and CDR2 FQGNSA. CDR3 size: 14 residues. J gave up 1 base and V 5 bases, and 4 bases lay outside the gene matches. The CDR3 nucleotides are TGTGCCAGCAGCCCCACAGGGGGATCCTACGAGCAGTACTTC. This encodes CASSPTGGSYEQYF. Full variable domain (remainder filled in from reference TRBV7-2 and TRBJ2-7): GAGVSQSPSNKVTEKGKDVELRCDPISGHTALYWYRQSLGQGLEFLIYFQGNSAPDKSGLPSDRFSAERTGGSVSTLTIQRTQQEDSAVYLCASSPTGGSYEQYFGPGTRLTVT.

This chain uses TRBV6-6 with TRBJ2-2; the match to TRBD2 covers 7 bases. CDR3 length: 16 amino acids. Germline values: CDR1 MNHNY, CDR2 SVGAGI (reference sequence). The V and J ends lost 2 bases and 2 bases, in that order; junction bases with no gene match: 5. The CDR3 sequence is CASSYGPGGNTGELFF. The DNA of the CDR3 is TGTGCCAGCAGTTACGGTCCGGGAGGAAACACCGGGGAGCTGTTTTTT.

The sample holds one count of this clone. The chain joins TRBV9 to TRBJ2-3, with 10 bases fitting TRBD2. Per germline, CDR1 SGDLS and CDR2 YYNGEE. Unmatched junction bases numbered 8, after V lost 0 bases and J lost 4 bases. The CDR3 is 17 residues long. The CDR3 protein is CASSVVGLAGVPDTQYF. CDR3 nucleotides: TGTGCCAGCAGCGTAGTTGGCCTAGCGGGAGTCCCAGATACGCAGTATTTT.

CDR3 sequence: CASKGQSRYEQYF. CDR3 in DNA: TGTGCCAGTAAGGGACAGTCCCGCTACGAGCAGTACTTC. This chain links TRBV19 with TRBJ2-7; TRBD1 agrees at 7 bases. Looked up from germline, CDR1 is LNHDA and CDR2 is SQIVND (reference sequence). The V segment lost 7 bases and the J segment 3 bases; nucleotides outside the gene matches: 6. This CDR3 contains 13 residues. The full variable domain, rest sourced from reference TRBV19 and TRBJ2-7, is DGGITQSPKYLFRKEGQNVTLSCEQNLNHDAMYWYRQDPGQGLRLIYYSQIVNDFQKGDIAEGYSVSREKKESFPLTVTSAQKNPTAFYLCASKGQSRYEQYFGPGTRLTVT.

This chain connects TRBV10-1 to TRBJ2-7; D is perhaps TRBD1 (7 bases). CDR1 and CDR2 (germline): WNHNN, SYGVQD (reference sequence). The CDR3 covers 15 residues. V lost 0 bases and J lost 5, with 14 bases in between. CDR3 loop: CASSESLRGAHEQYF. DNA for the CDR3: TGCGCCAGCAGTGAGTCGCTCAGGGGGGCCCACGAGCAGTACTTC.

Written as DNA, the CDR3 is TGTGCCAGTAGTATAAGGGGCGGCGGGGGCACAGATACGCAGTATTTT. This sequence encodes CASSIRGGGGTDTQYF. The V call is TRBV19, the J call TRBJ2-3, with D possibly TRBD2 on 6 matching bases. CDR1 and CDR2 (germline): LNHDA, SQIVND (reference sequence). V was pared by 2 bases and J by 1 base, with 13 bases between. The CDR3 extends over 16 amino acids.

The V and J genes are TRBV18 and TRBJ2-1; D possibly corresponds to TRBD2 (6 bases). The CDR3 consists of 14 residues. The V gene's germline CDR1 is KGHSH and CDR2 LQKENI. The V end lost 3 bases, the J end lost 9 bases, and 15 bases lay between the germline ends. CDR3 in DNA: TGTGCCAGCTCACCTCCAATTTCCGGGGGTGAGCAGTTCTTC. The encoded protein is CASSPPISGGEQFF.

The chain is built from TRBV5-1 and TRBJ1-2; possible D gene TRBD1, 6 bases. With 2 bases removed from V and 7 bases from J, the gap between germline ends came to 9 bases. The CDR3 length is 12 residues. Germline CDR1 SGHRS, CDR2 YFSETQ. The CDR3, as DNA: TGCGCCAGCAGCTTTTCAGGGGCTGGCTACACCTTC. It codes for CASSFSGAGYTF.

The chain has TRBV19 and TRBJ1-2; 8 bases agree with TRBD1. V lost 8 bases to trimming and J lost 1 base; unmatched junction nucleotides: 3. The CDR3 is made up of 13 amino acids. CDR1 and CDR2 (germline): LNHDA, SQIVND (reference sequence). Here the CDR3 reads CASVQGVNYGYTF. Here the CDR3 DNA reads TGTGCCAGTGTACAGGGGGTTAACTATGGCTACACCTTC.

The J gene is TRBJ2-1, the V gene TRBV10-1, with 8 bases fitting TRBD2. The length of the CDR3 is 17 residues. In germline, CDR1 is WNHNN, CDR2 SYGVQD (reference sequence). The junction had 15 bases not matched to a gene; V was cut back by 10 bases and J by 1 base. The CDR3 here is CATIQGKRERSYNEQFF. CDR3 bases: TGCGCCACCATCCAGGGGAAGCGGGAGAGGTCCTACAATGAGCAGTTCTTC.

CDR3 coding DNA: TGTGCCAGCAGCCCTGTGGTTGGGCCTTTAAACTACGAGCAGTACTTC. Translating it yields CASSPVVGPLNYEQYF. The V gene is TRBV7-8, the J gene TRBJ2-7; D is uncertain. The CDR3 extends over 16 amino acids. V shed 5 bases and J shed 3 bases, with 20 bases lying between them. Germline values: CDR1 SGHVS, CDR2 FQNEAQ.

This chain connects TRBV19 to TRBJ2-2; 10 bases are shared with TRBD1. The J segment lost 6 bases and the V segment lost 6 bases, leaving 4 bases of the junction unmatched. CDR1 and CDR2 (germline): LNHDA, SQIVND (reference sequence). This CDR3 is built from 14 residues. The CDR3 nucleotides are TGTGCCAGTAGCTGGGACAGGGGATCCGGGGAGCTGTTTTTT. Translation gives CASSWDRGSGELFF.

J is TRBJ2-7 and V is TRBV7-2; a possible D gene is TRBD2 (6 bases). This CDR3 region has 15 residues. CDR1 and CDR2 from the germline V gene are SGHTA and FQGNSA. V was pared by 5 bases and J by 0 bases, with 14 bases between. This CDR3 is CASSPRASVSYEQYF. Written as DNA, the CDR3 is TGTGCCAGCAGCCCCCGGGCTAGCGTCTCCTACGAGCAGTACTTC.

The chain links TRBV19 to TRBJ1-4; no clear D gene. Per germline, CDR1 LNHDA and CDR2 SQIVND (reference sequence). The CDR3 has 15 residues. V was cut by 5 bases and J by 3 bases, with 13 bases left in between. CDR3 sequence (DNA): TGTGCCAGTAGTGACCAGAGAGGATCTAATGAAAAACTGTTTTTT. As protein: CASSDQRGSNEKLFF.

The chain couples TRBV19 to TRBJ1-4; 7 nucleotides align to TRBD1. Germline V gene sequence: CDR1 LNHDA, CDR2 SQIVND (reference sequence). CDR3 length: 17 amino acids. J lost 1 base, V lost 5 bases, and 10 bases had no gene match. CDR3 in amino acids: CASSPPPGGVTNEKLFF. CDR3 in DNA: TGTGCCAGTAGTCCGCCGCCAGGGGGTGTAACTAATGAAAAACTGTTTTTT.

The V and J genes are TRBV5-1 and TRBJ2-1; 10 bases line up with TRBD1. This CDR3 has 15 amino acids. Looked up from germline, CDR1 is SGHRS and CDR2 is YFSETQ. J was trimmed by 8 bases and V by 0 bases; bases with no gene match: 5. CDR3 sequence reads: CASSLVGTGADEQFF. The CDR3 DNA reads TGCGCCAGCAGCTTGGTAGGGACAGGGGCCGATGAGCAGTTCTTC.